This T cell receptor beta chain is drawn from a study of spatial heterogeneity in lung cancer (dated by TCRdb to the late 2010s). In terms of the full investigation: Samples were obtained from 72 patients with early-stage, untreated non-small cell lung cancer from the lung TRACERx cohort. Follow-up PBMC samples were sequenced whenever the samples were available, and the median time to follow-up was roughly two years after resection. Beta-chain transcripts were consistently detected in greater numbers than alpha-chain transcripts, which likely reflects a higher abundance of beta-chain transcripts. In the raw uncorrected reads, each unique combination of TCR and UMI appeared more than ten times on average. The study quantitatively compared TCR alpha and beta repertoires across multiple tumor regions, matched nontumor lung and blood in non-small cell lung cancer. TCR repertoire features were related to nonsynonymous mutation counts determined by whole-exome sequencing of tumor tissue. At surgery, both alpha and beta chains were TCR-sequenced in approximately 210 tumor regions, about 61 matched nontumor lung samples and 56 PBMC samples. Paper-wide results and their limitations: Additional single-cell paired TCR alpha and beta sequencing was considered necessary to confirm, at a functional level, the hypothesis that regional TCRs recognize regional mutations. Only approximately 15 patients were included in the comparisons of baseline and follow-up blood repertoires. Ubiquitous expanded tumor TCRs were found in blood more often at tumor resection than at routine follow-up.

Library creation used 5' RACE. The sequencer listed for this sample is NextSeq 500. To allow correction of PCR and sequencing errors, the TCR library protocol tagged every TCR cDNA molecule with a unique molecular identifier. Concerning the study's data processing: TCR identification, UMI-based error correction and CDR3 extraction were all carried out with Decombinator tools. Expanded TCRs were defined as those above a frequency of 2 per 1,000, corresponding to the top 1% of the tumor frequency distribution. Renyi diversity was computed with the R vegan package after each repertoire had been subsampled 100 times to 5,000 TCRs. CDR3 similarity networks were built from amino acid triplet string-kernel similarity, connecting CDR3s with pairwise similarity above 0.82. Through fastp at Q25 and MiXCR, TCRdb rebuilt clones from the public reads, retaining in-frame beta chains. One record per CDR3 amino acid sequence lists the most common genes and DNA. TCRdb assigned the V and J calls; the authors' analysis was not used. The sample data list 45,000 to 55,000 distinct CDR3 sequences, and roughly 10% of these were observed just once. The ten largest clones capture roughly 32% of the sample.

The time point label corresponds to: blood at routine non-recurrence follow-up after resection. Whole RNA extracted from tumor and nontumor lung tissue, or from cryopreserved PBMC samples, was used for TCR sequencing without cell sorting. A patient was chosen for TCR sequencing only when enough RNA was available from at least two tumor regions. For this chain, trimming is 5 bases at the V end and 6 bases at the J end, and the number of junction bases without a gene match is 9. From its cysteine to its phenylalanine, the CDR3 spans 14 amino acids. The kept DNA is CDR3 alone, 42 bases in frame from the first base. This clonotype was found many times. Which antigen it targets is not known. No base quality values were provided; no much bigger clone lies one nucleotide off.

The input for sequencing was PBMCs, taken at follow-up. The rearranged segments are TRBV12-3 or TRBV12-4 and TRBJ2-5; 7 central nucleotides agree with TRBD2. This TCR derives from a male donor with early-stage non-small cell lung cancer. The DNA sequence follows: TGTGCCAGCAGTCCCGGGGCGGGAGTGAAGACCCAGTACTTC. Its protein product is CASSPGAGVKTQYF.